The 24 T cell receptor beta chains reported below all come from one sample, sequenced in a study of blood T cell repertoires in COVID-19. Assay used: immunoSEQ multiplex PCR; TCRdb lists only in-frame clones, some missing. In the table there are 90,000 to 150,000 clones, approximately 85% of which are singletons. Sequencing was performed on peripheral blood. These receptors were collected from a human donor in a cohort sampled during active COVID-19.

This rearrangement joins TRBV28 to TRBJ1-2, with D uncertain. Trimming took off 4 bases at V and 3 bases at J, with 3 bases between the two ends. The CDR3 extends over 11 amino acids. Per the germline V gene, CDR1 is MDHEN and CDR2 is SYDVKM. The CDR3, as DNA: TGTGCCAGCAGTTCTGACTATGGCTACACCTTC. This encodes CASSSDYGYTF.

The J gene is TRBJ2-3, the V gene TRBV2; 7 bases are shared with TRBD2. V was pared by 7 bases and J by 1 base, with 8 bases of the junction left unmatched. The CDR3 is 15 residues long. The germline CDR1 and CDR2 sequences are SNHLY and FYNNEI. For the CDR3, the DNA is TGTGCCAGCACGGCAGCGGGGAAACGCACAGATACGCAGTATTTT. It specifies CASTAAGKRTDTQYF.

Only one count was recorded for this clone. This CDR3 reads CASSYLGPNTEAFF. The CDR3, as DNA: TGTGCCAGCAGTTACCTGGGCCCGAACACTGAAGCTTTCTTT. The chain joins TRBV6-5 to TRBJ1-1, with D unclear. With 2 bases removed from V and 1 base from J, the gap between germline ends came to 8 bases. Germline CDR1 and CDR2: MNHEY and SVGAGI. CDR3 length equals 14 residues.

V gene TRBV2 combines with J gene TRBJ2-4; 8 bases line up with TRBD1. The V gene end was trimmed by 7 bases and the J gene end by 0 bases; junction bases not matched to a gene: 8. The CDR3 contains 16 residues. Germline V gene lookup returns CDR1 SNHLY and CDR2 FYNNEI. The DNA of the CDR3 is TGTGCCAGCATTGCCGACAGGGGACTAGCCAAAAACATTCAGTACTTC. As protein: CASIADRGLAKNIQYF.

A few counts support this clone. The chain uses TRBV5-1 and TRBJ2-5; the match to TRBD2 covers 13 bases. This CDR3 is built from 16 residues. Germline CDR1 reads SGHRS; CDR2 reads YFSETQ. Trimming removed 4 bases from V and 1 base from J; junction bases left unmatched: 4. The CDR3 region is CASSRTSGGAQETQYF. The CDR3 region has the DNA TGCGCCAGCAGCAGAACTAGCGGGGGGGCCCAAGAGACCCAGTACTTC.

The chain has TRBV7-9 and TRBJ1-6; a possible D gene is TRBD1 (5 bases). Per the germline V gene, CDR1 is SEHNR and CDR2 is FQNEAQ (reference sequence). V was trimmed by 0 bases and J by 7 bases, leaving 16 bases between them. The CDR3 has 17 residues. The CDR3 reads CASSLAGTGKSNSPLHF. The DNA of the CDR3 is TGTGCCAGCAGCTTAGCGGGAACAGGTAAAAGCAATTCACCCCTCCACTTT. Variable domain in full (rest from reference TRBV7-9 and TRBJ1-6): DTGVSQNPRHKITKRGQNVTFRCDPISEHNRLYWYRQTLGQGPEFLTYFQNEAQLEKSRLLSDRFSAERPKGSFSTLEIQRTEQGDSAMYLCASSLAGTGKSNSPLHFGNGTRLTVT.

The chain employs TRBV14 and TRBJ2-1; no reliable D call. The CDR3 contains 13 residues. The germline gives CDR1 SGHDN, CDR2 FVKESK. Trimming took 0 bases from V and 10 from J, leaving 10 bases between them. CDR3 protein: CASSQDLMEEQFF. DNA of the CDR3: TGTGCCAGCAGCCAAGACCTGATGGAGGAGCAGTTCTTC.

The chain has TRBV19 and TRBJ1-2; maybe TRBD1 (6 bases). The germline V gene has CDR1 LNHDA and CDR2 SQIVND (reference sequence). Trimming stripped 7 bases from V and 2 bases from J, with 14 bases between. There are 14 residues in the CDR3. The CDR3 bases are TGTGCCAGTACCCCCTTGACAGGCAACTATGGCTACACCTTC. Translating gives CASTPLTGNYGYTF.

This clone occurred a few times. The chain is built from TRBV4-1 and TRBJ2-1; D may be TRBD1 (6 bases). Trimming stripped 3 bases from V and 7 bases from J, with 16 bases between. This CDR3 is 15 amino acids long. Germline CDR1 reads MGHRA; CDR2 reads YSYEKL. Written as DNA, the CDR3 is TGCGCCAGCAGCCAGGGGGTTTTGGGGGCGAATGAGCAGTTCTTC. Translated, it gives CASSQGVLGANEQFF.

The rearrangement joins TRBV10-1 to TRBJ2-7; TRBD1 matches 8 bases. This CDR3 is 14 amino acids long. V lost 7 bases, J lost 3 bases, and 8 bases stayed unmatched. CDR1 and CDR2 (germline): WNHNN, SYGVQD (reference sequence). The CDR3 coding sequence is TGCGCCAGCATTCCCAGGGGGCGCTTCTACGAGCAGTACTTC. The encoded protein is CASIPRGRFYEQYF.

In nucleotides, the CDR3 is TGTGCCATCAGGCGAAGCGGGGGGAACACCGGGGAGCTGTTTTTT. Translating it yields CAIRRSGGNTGELFF. The chain has TRBV10-3 and TRBJ2-2, with 8 bases aligning to TRBD2. Germline CDR1 reads ENHRY; CDR2 reads SYGVKD. V was clipped by 6 bases and J by 1 base; unmatched bases: 4. The CDR3 loop spans 15 amino acids.

The chain has TRBV7-9 and TRBJ2-1; TRBD2 matches 11 bases. Germline V gene sequence: CDR1 SEHNR, CDR2 FQNEAQ (reference sequence). V shed 5 bases, J shed 9 bases, and the junction held 9 bases outside the gene matches. This CDR3 is 15 amino acids long. The CDR3 region has the DNA TGTGCCAGCAGCCGACTAGCGGGGTCCTTTGGTGAGCAGTTCTTC. Encoded protein: CASSRLAGSFGEQFF.

The rearrangement uses TRBV28 and TRBJ2-3, with TRBD1 identical over 8 bases. This CDR3 region has 17 residues. Germline V gene lookup returns CDR1 MDHEN and CDR2 SYDVKM. V was clipped by 1 base and J by 2 bases; unmatched bases: 8. The CDR3 nucleotides are TGTGCCAGCAGTTTATTTCCGGGACAGGTACACACAGATACGCAGTATTTT. Translation: CASSLFPGQVHTDTQYF.

The chain employs TRBV4-1 and TRBJ2-2; 8 bases fit TRBD1. J gave up 3 bases and V 3 bases, and 3 bases lay outside the gene matches. Germline CDR1 MGHRA, CDR2 YSYEKL. The length of the CDR3 is 15 residues. The DNA for the CDR3 is TGCGCCAGCAGCCAGACAGGGGCGGACACCGGGGAGCTGTTTTTT. Amino acids: CASSQTGADTGELFF.

The rearrangement joins TRBV11-2 to TRBJ2-1; no firm D call. The CDR3 contains 15 residues. The V gene lost 0 bases and the J gene lost 10 bases, with 16 bases spanning the gap. In germline, CDR1 is SGHAT, CDR2 FQNNGV. The CDR3 DNA sequence: TGTGCCAGCAGCTTAGATCGCGGCTTTGGCTGGGAGCAGTTCTTC. Residues: CASSLDRGFGWEQFF.

The chain couples TRBV5-1 to TRBJ1-4; weak D call: TRBD1 (5 bases). From germline, CDR1 is SGHRS and CDR2 YFSETQ. V was clipped by 2 bases and J by 8 bases, with 13 bases between them. This CDR3 has 14 residues. Here the CDR3 reads CASSFDQGGEKLFF. The CDR3 nucleotides are TGCGCCAGCAGCTTCGATCAGGGTGGCGAAAAACTGTTTTTT.

This chain connects TRBV27 to TRBJ2-7, with D perhaps matching TRBD2 (7 bases). CDR3 size: 14 residues. Per germline, CDR1 MNHEY and CDR2 SMNVEV (reference sequence). Trimming took 3 bases from V and 2 from J, leaving 11 bases between them. The CDR3 DNA reads as TGTGCCAGCAGTTTGGGGGGGGCGGCCTACGAGCAGTACTTC. Translated: CASSLGGAAYEQYF.

This clone has a single count. V usage is TRBV18 and J usage is TRBJ1-6; unclear D gene. In germline, CDR1 is KGHSH, CDR2 LQKENI. The CDR3 sequence is 15 residues long. Trimming took off 2 bases at V and 8 bases at J, with 13 bases between the two ends. The DNA for the CDR3 is TGTGCCAGCTCACCAGGCGCCGCGGTGGATTCACCCCTCCACTTT. It yields the protein CASSPGAAVDSPLHF.

The gene calls are TRBV3-1 (or the pseudogene TRBV3-2) and TRBJ2-3; 8 bases line up with TRBD2. This CDR3 is built from 16 residues. V gave up 6 bases and J gave up 0 bases; unmatched junction bases: 8. From germline, CDR1 is LGHDT and CDR2 YNNKEL (reference sequence). In nucleotides, the CDR3 is TGTGCCAGCAGTCTTCGGGGGGGGGCGAGCACAGATACGCAGTATTTT. Amino acids: CASSLRGGASTDTQYF.

The chain recombines TRBV4-2 with TRBJ1-2; 8 bases fit TRBD1. This CDR3 has 14 amino acids. Germline lookup yields CDR1 LGHNA and CDR2 YNFKEQ. The V gene end was trimmed by 3 bases and the J gene end by 4 bases; junction bases not matched to a gene: 4. The CDR3 loop is CASSHYQGAYGYTF. The DNA of the CDR3 is TGTGCCAGCAGCCACTACCAGGGGGCCTATGGCTACACCTTC.

The V and J genes are TRBV10-2 and TRBJ1-5; D unclear. V was clipped by 0 bases and J by 5 bases, with 11 bases between them. CDR1 WSHSY and CDR2 SAAADI come from the germline V gene. This CDR3 has 15 residues. The CDR3: CASSESSRGDQPQHF. The CDR3 DNA follows: TGCGCCAGCAGTGAGTCGAGCCGCGGGGATCAGCCCCAGCATTTT.

The V gene is TRBV19, the J gene TRBJ2-1; 8 positions match TRBD2. The CDR3 loop spans 16 amino acids. Germline lookup yields CDR1 LNHDA and CDR2 SQIVND (reference sequence). V was clipped by 0 bases and J by 3 bases; unmatched bases: 4. The DNA of the CDR3 is TGTGCCAGTAGTATAGATCCAGCGGGGGACTACAATGAGCAGTTCTTC. This gives the protein CASSIDPAGDYNEQFF.

This sequence joins TRBV9 and TRBJ1-1; 8 bases match TRBD1. The germline V gene encodes CDR1 SGDLS and CDR2 YYNGEE. The V gene end was trimmed by 2 bases and the J gene end by 5 bases; junction bases not matched to a gene: 14. This CDR3 has 17 amino acids. The CDR3 is CASSVTPGQATTTEAFF. Here the CDR3 DNA reads TGTGCCAGCAGCGTTACGCCGGGACAGGCCACGACGACTGAAGCTTTCTTT.

This clone turned up a few times. The V and J genes are TRBV7-8 and TRBJ1-4, with a weak D call TRBD1 (5 bases). CDR1 and CDR2 (germline): SGHVS, FQNEAQ. CDR3 size: 16 residues. Trimming cost V 4 bases and J 7 bases, with 19 bases left between them. The CDR3 spells CASSSLGGFGSEKLFF. In DNA, the CDR3 is TGTGCCAGCAGCTCCCTGGGGGGGTTCGGGAGTGAAAAACTGTTTTTT.